This T cell receptor (beta chain) was captured in a study of OX40 agonist ivuxolimab in advanced cancers. Study context: Males comprised over 80% of the group, whose mean age was 60 years (range 23 to 79).

Autoimmune disease history or systemic immunosuppression led to patients being barred. Notes on this clone: Its antigen is not known.

This CDR3 comprises 14 residues. Trimming pared 6 bases from V and 4 bases from J, leaving 14 bases between. Germline assignment: CDR1 SEHNR and CDR2 FQNEAQ (reference sequence). Generated by immunoSEQ multiplex PCR, the TCRdb table keeps only in-frame clones and is missing some. The sample lists 20,000 to 25,000 clones, about 87% seen once, with about 9.6% in the top ten. Study results and caveats: No antigen was identified for the clonally expanded peripheral T cells. The study found among the lowest clonal expansion in partial responders at 0.1-3.0 mg/kg.

The gene calls are TRBV7-9 and TRBJ2-3; D unresolved. The sequenced sample was CD4+ or CD8+ T cells sorted from blood, obtained in a trial of the OX40 agonist ivuxolimab. The receptor comes from an adult with an advanced solid tumor such as melanoma, head and neck, liver or kidney cancer. The DNA for the CDR3 is TGTGCCAGCAGTTTTGGGGATAGGCCAGATACGCAGTATTTT. Amino acid sequence: CASSFGDRPDTQYF. Combining the CDR3 with reference TRBV7-9 and TRBJ2-3 gives the whole variable domain DTGVSQNPRHKITKRGQNVTFRCDPISEHNRLYWYRQTLGQGPEFLTYFQNEAQLEKSRLLSDRFSAERPKGSFSTLEIQRTEQGDSAMYLCASSFGDRPDTQYFGPGTRLTVL.